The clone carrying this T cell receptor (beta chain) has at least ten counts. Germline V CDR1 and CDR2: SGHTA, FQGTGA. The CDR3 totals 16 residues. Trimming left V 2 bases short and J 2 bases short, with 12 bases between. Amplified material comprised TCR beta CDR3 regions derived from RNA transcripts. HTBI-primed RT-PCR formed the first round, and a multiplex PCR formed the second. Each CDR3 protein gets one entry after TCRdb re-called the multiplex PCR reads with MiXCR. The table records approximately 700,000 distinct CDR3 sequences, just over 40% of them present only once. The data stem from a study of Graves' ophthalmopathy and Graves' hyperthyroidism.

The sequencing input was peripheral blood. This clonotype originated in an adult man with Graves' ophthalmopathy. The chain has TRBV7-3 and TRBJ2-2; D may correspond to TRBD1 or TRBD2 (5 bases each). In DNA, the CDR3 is TGTGCCAGCAGCTTATTAGGGACCCTTAACACCGGGGAGCTGTTTTTT. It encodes CASSLLGTLNTGELFF.